This T cell receptor (beta chain) was sequenced for a study of blood T cell repertoires in COVID-19. Study-level background: Acute-phase and convalescent COVID-19 samples originated in the United States, Italy and Spain.

The germline gives CDR1 SNHLY, CDR2 FYNNEI. V was shortened by 8 bases and J by 1 base, with 12 bases between the two germline ends. The CDR3 has 14 residues. In the authors' methods: Quantification of nucleated cells was approximated via reference gene primer amplification. Data came from immunoSEQ multiplex PCR; TCRdb stores just in-frame clones and leaves some out. D and trimming come from the DNA, and the V and J calls and clone size come from that table. Of tens of thousands of clones in the sample, 90% were seen once. Sequencing was done on a sample of peripheral blood. The chain recombines TRBV2 with TRBJ1-3; D not certain. This clonotype was sampled from a human donor in a cohort sampled during active COVID-19. The CDR3, as DNA: TGTGCCAGCGAGGCGGGGTGGTCTGGAAACACCATATATTTT. Residues: CASEAGWSGNTIYF. Supplemented by reference TRBV2 and TRBJ1-3, the full variable domain reads EPEVTQTPSHQVTQMGQEVILRCVPISNHLYFYWYRQILGQKVEFLVSFYNNEISEKSEIFDDQFSVERPDGSNFTLKIRSTKLEDSAMYFCASEAGWSGNTIYFGEGSWLTVV.